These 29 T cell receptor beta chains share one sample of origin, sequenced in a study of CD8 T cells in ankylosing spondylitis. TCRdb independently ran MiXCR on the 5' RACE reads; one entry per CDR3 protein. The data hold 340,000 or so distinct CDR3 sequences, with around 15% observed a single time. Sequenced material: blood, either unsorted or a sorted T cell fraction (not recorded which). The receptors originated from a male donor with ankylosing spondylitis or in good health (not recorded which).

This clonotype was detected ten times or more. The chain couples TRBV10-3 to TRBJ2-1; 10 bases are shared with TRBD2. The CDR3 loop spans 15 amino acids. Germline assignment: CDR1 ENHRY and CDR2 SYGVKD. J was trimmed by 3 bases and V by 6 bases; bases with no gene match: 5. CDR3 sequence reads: CAISFTSGDYNEQFF. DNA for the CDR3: TGTGCCATCAGCTTTACTAGCGGGGACTACAATGAGCAGTTCTTC.

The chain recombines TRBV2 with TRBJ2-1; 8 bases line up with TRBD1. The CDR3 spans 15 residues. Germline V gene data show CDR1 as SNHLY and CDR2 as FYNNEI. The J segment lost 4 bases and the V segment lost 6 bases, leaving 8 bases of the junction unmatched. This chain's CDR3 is CASSSDRANYNEQFF. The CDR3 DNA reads TGTGCCAGCAGCTCGGACAGGGCGAATTACAATGAGCAGTTCTTC. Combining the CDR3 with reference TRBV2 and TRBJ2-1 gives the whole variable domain EPEVTQTPSHQVTQMGQEVILRCVPISNHLYFYWYRQILGQKVEFLVSFYNNEISEKSEIFDDQFSVERPDGSNFTLKIRSTKLEDSAMYFCASSSDRANYNEQFFGPGTRLTVL.

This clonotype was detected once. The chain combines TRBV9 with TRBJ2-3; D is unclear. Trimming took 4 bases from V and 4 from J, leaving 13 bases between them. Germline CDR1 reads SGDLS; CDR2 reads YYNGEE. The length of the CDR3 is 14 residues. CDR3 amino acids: CASSSRPGPDTQYF. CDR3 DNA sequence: TGTGCCAGCAGCTCCAGGCCGGGCCCAGATACGCAGTATTTT.

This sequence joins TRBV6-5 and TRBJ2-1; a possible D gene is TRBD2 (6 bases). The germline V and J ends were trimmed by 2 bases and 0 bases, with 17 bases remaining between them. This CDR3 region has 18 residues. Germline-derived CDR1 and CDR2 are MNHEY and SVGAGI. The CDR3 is CASSYGTGEPASYNEQFF. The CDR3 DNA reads TGTGCCAGCAGTTACGGGACTGGCGAACCTGCCTCCTACAATGAGCAGTTCTTC.

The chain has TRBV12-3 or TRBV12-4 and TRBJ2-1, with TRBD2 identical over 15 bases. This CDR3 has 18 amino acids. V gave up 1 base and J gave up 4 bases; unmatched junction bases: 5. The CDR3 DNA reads TGTGCCAGCAGTTTAGGGGGAGGACTAGCGGGAGGGTACAATGAGCAGTTCTTC. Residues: CASSLGGGLAGGYNEQFF.

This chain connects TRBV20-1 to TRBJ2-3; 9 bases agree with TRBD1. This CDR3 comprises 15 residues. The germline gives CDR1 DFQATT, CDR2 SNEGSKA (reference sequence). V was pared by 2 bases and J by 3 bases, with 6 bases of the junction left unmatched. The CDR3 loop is CSARKTGGLTDTQYF. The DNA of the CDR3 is TGCAGTGCTAGAAAGACAGGGGGATTAACAGATACGCAGTATTTT.

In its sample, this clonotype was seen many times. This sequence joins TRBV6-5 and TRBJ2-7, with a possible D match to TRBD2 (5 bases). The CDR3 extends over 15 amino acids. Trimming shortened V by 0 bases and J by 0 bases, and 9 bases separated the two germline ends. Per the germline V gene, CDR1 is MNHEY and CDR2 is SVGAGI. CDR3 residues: CASSYSYGNSYEQYF. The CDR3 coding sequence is TGTGCCAGCAGTTACTCTTACGGGAACTCCTACGAGCAGTACTTC.

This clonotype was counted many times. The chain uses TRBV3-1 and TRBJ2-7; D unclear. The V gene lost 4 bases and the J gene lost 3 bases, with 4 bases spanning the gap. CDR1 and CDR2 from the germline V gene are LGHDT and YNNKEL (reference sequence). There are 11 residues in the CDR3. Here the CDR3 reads CASSLHYEQYF. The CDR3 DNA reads TGTGCCAGCAGCCTCCACTACGAGCAGTACTTC.

CDR3 loop: CSASTGLVTTGELFF. The DNA of the CDR3 is TGCAGTGCCTCAACGGGACTAGTCACCACCGGGGAGCTGTTTTTT. The chain has TRBV20-1 and TRBJ2-2; TRBD2 matches 8 bases. Germline trimming cut 6 bases from V and 4 bases from J; bases unmatched to any gene: 10. CDR3 length: 15 amino acids. Germline V CDR1 and CDR2: DFQATT, SNEGSKA (reference sequence).

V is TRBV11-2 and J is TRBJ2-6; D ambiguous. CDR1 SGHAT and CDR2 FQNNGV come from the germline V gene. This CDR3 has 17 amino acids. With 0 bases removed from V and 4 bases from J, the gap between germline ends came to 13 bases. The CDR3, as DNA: TGTGCCAGCAGCTTAGAGGTCCGTCCATCGGGGGCCAACGTCCTGACTTTC. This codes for CASSLEVRPSGANVLTF.

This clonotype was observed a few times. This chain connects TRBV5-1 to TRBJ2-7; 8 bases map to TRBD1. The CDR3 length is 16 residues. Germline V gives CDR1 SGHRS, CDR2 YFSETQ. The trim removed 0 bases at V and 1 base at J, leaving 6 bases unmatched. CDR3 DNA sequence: TGCGCCAGCAGCTTGGTCGAGACAGGGGAATCCTACGAGCAGTACTTC. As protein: CASSLVETGESYEQYF.

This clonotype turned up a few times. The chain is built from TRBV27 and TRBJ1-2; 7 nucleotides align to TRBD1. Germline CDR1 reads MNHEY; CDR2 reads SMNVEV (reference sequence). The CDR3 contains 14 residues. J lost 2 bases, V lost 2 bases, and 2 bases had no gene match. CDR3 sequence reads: CASSLRRGNYGYTF. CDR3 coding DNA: TGTGCCAGCAGTTTACGCAGGGGGAACTATGGCTACACCTTC.

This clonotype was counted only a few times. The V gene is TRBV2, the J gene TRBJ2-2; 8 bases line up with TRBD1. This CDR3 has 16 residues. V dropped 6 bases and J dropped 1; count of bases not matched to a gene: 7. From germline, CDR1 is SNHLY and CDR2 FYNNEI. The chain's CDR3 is CASRLTGAGNTGELFF. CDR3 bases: TGTGCCAGCAGGCTGACAGGGGCGGGGAACACCGGGGAGCTGTTTTTT.

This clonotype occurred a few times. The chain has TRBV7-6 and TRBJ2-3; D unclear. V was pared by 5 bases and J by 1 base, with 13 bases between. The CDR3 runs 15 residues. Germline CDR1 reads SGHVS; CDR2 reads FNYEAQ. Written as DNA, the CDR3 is TGTGCCAGCAGCCAGTCCGGCGCCCGCACAGATACGCAGTATTTT. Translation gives CASSQSGARTDTQYF.

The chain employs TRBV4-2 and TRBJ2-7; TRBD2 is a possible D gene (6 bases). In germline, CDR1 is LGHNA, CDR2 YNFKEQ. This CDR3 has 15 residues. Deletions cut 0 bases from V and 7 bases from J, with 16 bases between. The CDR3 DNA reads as TGTGCCAGCAGCCAAGATTGGGGGGACCTACGGGAGCAGTACTTC. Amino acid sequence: CASSQDWGDLREQYF.

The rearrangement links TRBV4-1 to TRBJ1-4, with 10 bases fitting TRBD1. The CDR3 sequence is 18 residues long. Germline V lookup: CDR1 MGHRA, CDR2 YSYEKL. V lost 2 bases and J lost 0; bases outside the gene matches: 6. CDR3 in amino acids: CASSQLGTGAPTNEKLFF. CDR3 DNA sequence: TGCGCCAGCAGCCAACTCGGGACAGGGGCGCCAACTAATGAAAAACTGTTTTTT.

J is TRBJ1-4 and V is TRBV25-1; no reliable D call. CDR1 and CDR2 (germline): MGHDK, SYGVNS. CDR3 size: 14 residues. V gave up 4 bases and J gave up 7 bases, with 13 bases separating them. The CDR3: CASSVRTASEKLFF. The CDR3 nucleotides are TGTGCCAGCAGTGTTCGGACGGCGAGTGAAAAACTGTTTTTT.

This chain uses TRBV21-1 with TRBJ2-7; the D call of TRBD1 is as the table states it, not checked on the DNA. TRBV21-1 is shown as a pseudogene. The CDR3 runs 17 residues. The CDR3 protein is CASMIPFRLGETYEQYF. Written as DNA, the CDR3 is TGTGCCAGCATGATCCCTTTTAGGTTAGGGGAAACCTACGAGCAGTACTTC.

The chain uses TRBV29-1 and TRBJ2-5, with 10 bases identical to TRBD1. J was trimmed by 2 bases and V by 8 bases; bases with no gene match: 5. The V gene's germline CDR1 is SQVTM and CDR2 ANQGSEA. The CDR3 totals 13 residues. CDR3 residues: CSIWTGGQETQYF. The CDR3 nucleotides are TGCAGCATCTGGACAGGGGGGCAAGAGACCCAGTACTTC.

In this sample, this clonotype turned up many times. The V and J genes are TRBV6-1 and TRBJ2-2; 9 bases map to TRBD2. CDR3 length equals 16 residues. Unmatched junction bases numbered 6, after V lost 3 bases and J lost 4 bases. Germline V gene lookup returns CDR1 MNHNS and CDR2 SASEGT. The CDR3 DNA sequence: TGTGCCAGCAGTGATAGCGGGAGACTCGGCACCGGGGAGCTGTTTTTT. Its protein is CASSDSGRLGTGELFF.

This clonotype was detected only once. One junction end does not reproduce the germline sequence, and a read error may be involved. CDR3: CAISLRSTSGNSGANVLTF. In nucleotides, the CDR3 is TGTGCCATCAGTTTGAGATCGACTAGCGGAAACTCTGGGGCCAACGTCCTGACTTTC. The chain combines TRBV12-3 or TRBV12-4 with TRBJ2-6; 9 bases line up with TRBD2. The CDR3 has 19 residues.

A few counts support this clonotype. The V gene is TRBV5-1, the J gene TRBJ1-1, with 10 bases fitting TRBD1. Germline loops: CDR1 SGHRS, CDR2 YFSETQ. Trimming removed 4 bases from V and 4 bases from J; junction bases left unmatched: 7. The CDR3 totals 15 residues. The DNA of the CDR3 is TGCGCCAGCAGCGCGGGGACAGGGGTTAGCACTGAAGCTTTCTTT. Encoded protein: CASSAGTGVSTEAFF.

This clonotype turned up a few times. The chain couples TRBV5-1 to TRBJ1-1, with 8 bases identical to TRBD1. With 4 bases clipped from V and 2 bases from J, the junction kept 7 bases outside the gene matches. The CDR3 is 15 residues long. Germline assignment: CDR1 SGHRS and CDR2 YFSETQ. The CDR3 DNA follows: TGCGCCAGCAGCCCAGATGGACAGGGAAACACTGAAGCTTTCTTT. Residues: CASSPDGQGNTEAFF.

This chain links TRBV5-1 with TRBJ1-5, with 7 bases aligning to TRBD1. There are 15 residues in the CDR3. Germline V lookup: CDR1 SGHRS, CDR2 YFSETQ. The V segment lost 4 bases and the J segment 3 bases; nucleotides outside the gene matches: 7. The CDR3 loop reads CASSPGTENNQPQHF. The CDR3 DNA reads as TGCGCCAGCAGCCCGGGGACAGAAAACAATCAGCCCCAGCATTTT.

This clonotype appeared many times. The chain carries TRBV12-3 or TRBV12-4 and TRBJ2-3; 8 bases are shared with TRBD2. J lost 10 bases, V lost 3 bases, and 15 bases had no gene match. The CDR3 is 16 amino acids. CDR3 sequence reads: CASSFLSGGRGGAQYF. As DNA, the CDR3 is TGTGCCAGCAGTTTCTTAAGCGGGGGCCGGGGAGGAGCGCAGTATTTT.

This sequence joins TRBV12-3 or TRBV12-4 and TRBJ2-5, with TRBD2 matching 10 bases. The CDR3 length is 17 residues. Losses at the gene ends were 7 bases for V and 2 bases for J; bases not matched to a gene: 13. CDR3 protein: CASTRGVLAGHQETQYF. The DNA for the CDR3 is TGTGCCAGCACCCGAGGGGTACTAGCGGGGCATCAAGAGACCCAGTACTTC.

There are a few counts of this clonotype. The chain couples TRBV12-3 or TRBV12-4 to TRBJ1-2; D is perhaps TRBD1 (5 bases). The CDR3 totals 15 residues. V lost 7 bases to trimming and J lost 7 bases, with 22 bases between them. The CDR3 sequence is CASTLRGRRLLGYTF. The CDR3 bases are TGTGCCAGCACCCTAAGGGGACGGAGGCTACTTGGCTACACCTTC.

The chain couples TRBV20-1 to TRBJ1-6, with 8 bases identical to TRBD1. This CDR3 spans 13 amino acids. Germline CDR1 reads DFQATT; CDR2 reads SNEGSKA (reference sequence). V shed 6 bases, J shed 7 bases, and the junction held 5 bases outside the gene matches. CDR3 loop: CSAETGVNSPLHF. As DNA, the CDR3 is TGCAGTGCCGAGACAGGGGTAAATTCACCCCTCCACTTT.

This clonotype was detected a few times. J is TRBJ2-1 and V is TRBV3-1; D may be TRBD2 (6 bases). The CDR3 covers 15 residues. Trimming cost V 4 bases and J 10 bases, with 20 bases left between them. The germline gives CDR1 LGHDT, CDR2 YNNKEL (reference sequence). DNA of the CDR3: TGTGCCAGCAGCCCCCGTTCGGGACTTCCTGGGGAGCAGTTCTTC. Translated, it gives CASSPRSGLPGEQFF.